Detailed here is one T cell receptor (beta chain). Antigen unknown. The sample belongs to a study of cytomegalovirus exposure and HLA in healthy donors. The wider study: About 180 million T cells yielded more than 90 million unique TCR beta sequences in earlier analysis. Findings and limits, study-wide: Presence/absence comparisons presumed near-even sequencing depth among donors.

V was shortened by 1 base and J by 7 bases, with 7 bases between the two germline ends. Germline lookup yields CDR1 LNHDA and CDR2 SQIVND (reference sequence). CDR3 length: 13 residues. PCR involved 60 Vbeta and 13 Jbeta primers. Clones were read by immunoSEQ multiplex PCR, and TCRdb kept only the in-frame ones, dropping some. The table shows 90,000 to 150,000 clones, with over 60% occurring only once. The TCR sequence derives from a woman under 40 in good health and CMV-seropositive. The sample was PBMCs. This chain joins TRBV19 and TRBJ2-2, with D maybe TRBD2 (6 bases). The CDR3, as DNA: TGTGCCAGTAGTATAGGGGGGGTCGGGGAGCTGTTTTTT. Protein product: CASSIGGVGELFF.